These T cell receptor beta chains were read from a single sample in a study of molecular identifiers for immune sequencing clone quantification. TCRdb itself ran the PCR reads through MiXCR, one entry per CDR3 protein. The sample includes about 320,000 distinct CDR3 sequences, around 21% of them seen just once. Sequencing was done on a sample of naive CD8+ T cells from blood, with Jurkat cell RNA spiked in. The receptors shown here come from a human donor in good health. Some libraries in this study had Jurkat cell RNA spiked in. Both conserved end residues are part of each CDR3. The D gene is left open where the match is weak. Where a row states a size, it is once, few, many or the class of an expanded clone; other rows omit it.

V: TRBV28; D: NA; size: once; J: TRBJ1-5; CDR3: CVGSLSKISNQPQHF; DNA: TGTGTCGGCAGTTTATCAAAGATAAGCAATCAGCCCCAGCATTTT
V: TRBV6-2/TRBV6-3; D: NA; size: many; J: TRBJ2-3; CDR3: CASSLVNTDTQYF; DNA: TGTGCCAGCAGTTTGGTCAACACAGATACGCAGTATTTT
V: TRBV7-3; D: NA; size: NA; J: TRBJ2-1; CDR3: CASSSTNGPADEQFF; DNA: TGTGCCAGCAGCTCAACAAACGGACCTGCGGATGAGCAGTTCTTC
V: TRBV6-2/TRBV6-3; D: TRBD2; size: few; J: TRBJ2-3; CDR3: CASSYGGGIADTQYF; DNA: TGTGCCAGCAGTTACGGGGGGGGTATCGCAGATACGCAGTATTTT
V: TRBV4-1; D: TRBD2; size: NA; J: TRBJ2-5; CDR3: CASSQEYVAGPLETQYF; DNA: TGCGCCAGCAGCCAAGAATACGTAGCGGGGCCCCTAGAGACCCAGTACTTC
V: TRBV11-2; D: NA; size: few; J: TRBJ1-2; CDR3: CASSADRRYGYTF; DNA: TGTGCCAGCAGCGCAGACAGGCGCTATGGCTACACCTTC
V: TRBV2; D: TRBD1; size: few; J: TRBJ2-3; CDR3: CASSEIRDRAATDTQYF; DNA: TGTGCCAGCAGTGAAATCAGGGACAGGGCTGCCACAGATACGCAGTATTTT
V: TRBV20-1; D: TRBD2; size: NA; J: TRBJ2-3; CDR3: CSARGGGTSGGVGPDTQYF; DNA: TGCAGTGCTAGAGGGGGAGGGACTAGCGGGGGGGTAGGTCCAGATACGCAGTATTTT
V: TRBV11-2; D: NA; size: many; J: TRBJ2-1; CDR3: CASSLVYEQFF; DNA: TGTGCCAGCAGCTTAGTTTATGAGCAGTTCTTC
V: TRBV12-3/TRBV12-4; D: TRBD1; size: many; J: TRBJ2-3; CDR3: CASRTDRDRETDTQYF; DNA: TGTGCCAGCAGAACGGACCGGGACAGGGAGACAGATACGCAGTATTTT
V: TRBV6-5; D: NA; size: few; J: TRBJ2-1; CDR3: CASSYSGHNVDEQFF; DNA: TGTGCCAGCAGTTACTCGGGACACAACGTCGATGAGCAGTTCTTC
V: TRBV2; D: NA; size: many; J: TRBJ2-3; CDR3: CASSVGVGLTDTQYF; DNA: TGTGCCAGCAGTGTCGGAGTTGGGTTAACAGATACGCAGTATTTT
V: TRBV6-2/TRBV6-3; D: TRBD1; size: few; J: TRBJ2-3; CDR3: CASSSTGASTDTQYF; DNA: TGTGCCAGCAGTTCAACAGGGGCCAGCACAGATACGCAGTATTTT
V: TRBV7-2; D: NA; size: many; J: TRBJ2-1; CDR3: CASLYSNYNEQFF; DNA: TGTGCCAGCCTTTACTCAAACTACAATGAGCAGTTCTTC
V: TRBV12-3/TRBV12-4; D: TRBD2; size: NA; J: TRBJ2-1; CDR3: CASGPSGLAGKNEQFF; DNA: TGTGCCAGCGGCCCTTCGGGACTAGCGGGCAAGAATGAGCAGTTCTTC
V: TRBV6-6; D: TRBD1; size: few; J: TRBJ1-3; CDR3: CASSPDRVGNTIYF; DNA: TGTGCCAGCAGTCCCGACAGGGTTGGAAACACCATATATTTT
V: TRBV30; D: TRBD2; size: many; J: TRBJ2-1; CDR3: CAWSEGTNEQFF; DNA: TGTGCCTGGAGTGAAGGGACTAACGAGCAGTTCTTC
V: TRBV6-2/TRBV6-3; D: NA; size: many; J: TRBJ1-3; CDR3: CASTTWGDTIYF; DNA: TGTGCCAGCACAACGTGGGGAGACACCATATATTTT
V: TRBV25-1; D: TRBD2; size: NA; J: TRBJ2-7; CDR3: CATQERLAGVREQYF; DNA: TGTGCCACCCAGGAGAGACTAGCGGGAGTTCGCGAGCAGTACTTC
V: TRBV27; D: NA; size: many; J: TRBJ2-7; CDR3: CASSFQVTGEQYF; DNA: TGTGCCAGCAGTTTCCAGGTTACAGGCGAGCAGTACTTC
V: TRBV11-2; D: NA; size: NA; J: TRBJ2-1; CDR3: CASSQTDNEQFF; DNA: TGTGCCAGCAGCCAGACTGACAATGAGCAGTTCTTC
V: TRBV7-9; D: NA; size: many; J: TRBJ2-6; CDR3: CASSDLGASAGANVLTF; DNA: TGTGCCAGCAGCGATCTGGGGGCCTCGGCTGGGGCCAACGTCCTGACTTTC
V: TRBV25-1; D: NA; size: few; J: TRBJ2-5; CDR3: CASSEYEGSETQYF; DNA: TGTGCCAGCAGTGAATATGAGGGTTCGGAGACCCAGTACTTC
V: TRBV4-1; D: NA; size: many; J: TRBJ2-7; CDR3: CASSQGRASSYEQYF; DNA: TGCGCCAGCAGCCAAGGTCGAGCCAGCTCCTACGAGCAGTACTTC